This TCR beta chain comes out of a study of shared clonotypes between healthy human individuals. Profiled with immunoSEQ multiplex PCR; TCRdb holds only in-frame clones, not every one. Of hundreds of thousands of clones listed, 96% were seen once; the top ten hold approximately 0.2%. Germline V lookup: CDR1 SGHTA, CDR2 FQGNSA. V dropped 7 bases and J dropped 5 bases, with 5 bases sitting between them. CDR3 length: 11 amino acids. Cells designated naive CD8 were CD45RO-negative and were positively selected for CCR7, with terminally differentiated effector memory CD45RA+ cells excluded. Only a few counts were recorded for this clone.

The TCR comes from a man aged 30 to 45 in good health. Sequences were obtained from naive CD8+ T cells sorted from blood. The chain has TRBV7-2 and TRBJ2-2, with D unclear. The DNA for the CDR3 is TGTGCCAGCACCCCGACCGGGGAGCTGTTTTTT. It codes for CASTPTGELFF.